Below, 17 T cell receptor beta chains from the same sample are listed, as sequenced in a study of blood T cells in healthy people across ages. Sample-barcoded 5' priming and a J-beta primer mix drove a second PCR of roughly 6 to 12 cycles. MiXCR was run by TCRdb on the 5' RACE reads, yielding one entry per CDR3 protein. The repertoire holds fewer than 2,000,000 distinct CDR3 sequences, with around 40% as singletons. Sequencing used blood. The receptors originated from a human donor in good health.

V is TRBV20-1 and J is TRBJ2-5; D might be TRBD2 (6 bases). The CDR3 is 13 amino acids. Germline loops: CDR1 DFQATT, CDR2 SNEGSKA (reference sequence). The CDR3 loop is CTAAWEDQETQYF. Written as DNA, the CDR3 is TGCACCGCGGCGTGGGAGGACCAAGAGACCCAGTACTTC.

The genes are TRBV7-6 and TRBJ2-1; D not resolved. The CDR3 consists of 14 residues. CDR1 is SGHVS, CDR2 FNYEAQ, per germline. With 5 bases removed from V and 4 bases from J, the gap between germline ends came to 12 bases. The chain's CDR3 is CASSLLGMYNEQFF. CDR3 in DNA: TGTGCCAGCAGCCTCCTGGGGATGTACAATGAGCAGTTCTTC.

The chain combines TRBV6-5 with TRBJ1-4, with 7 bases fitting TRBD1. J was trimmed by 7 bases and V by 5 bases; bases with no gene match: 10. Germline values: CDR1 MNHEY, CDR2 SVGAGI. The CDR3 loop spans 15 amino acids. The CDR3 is CASSDSRQGIEKLFF. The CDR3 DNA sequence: TGTGCCAGCAGTGATTCACGACAGGGAATTGAAAAACTGTTTTTT.

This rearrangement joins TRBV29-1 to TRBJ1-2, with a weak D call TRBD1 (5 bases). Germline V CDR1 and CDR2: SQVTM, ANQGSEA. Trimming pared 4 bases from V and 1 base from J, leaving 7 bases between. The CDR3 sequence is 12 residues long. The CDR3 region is CSVAGHNYGYTF. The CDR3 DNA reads TGCAGCGTTGCTGGACATAACTATGGCTACACCTTC.

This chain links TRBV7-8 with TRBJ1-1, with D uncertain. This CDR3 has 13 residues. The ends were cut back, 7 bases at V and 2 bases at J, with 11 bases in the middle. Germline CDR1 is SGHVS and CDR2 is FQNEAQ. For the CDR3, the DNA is TGTGCCAGCACCCGGACCCGAAACACTGAAGCTTTCTTT. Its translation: CASTRTRNTEAFF.

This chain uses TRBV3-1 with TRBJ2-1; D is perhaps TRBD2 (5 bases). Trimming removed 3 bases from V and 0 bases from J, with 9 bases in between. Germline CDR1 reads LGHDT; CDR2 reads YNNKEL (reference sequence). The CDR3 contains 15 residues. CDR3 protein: CASSQIRGSYNEQFF. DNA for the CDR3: TGTGCCAGCAGCCAGATACGGGGCTCCTACAATGAGCAGTTCTTC.

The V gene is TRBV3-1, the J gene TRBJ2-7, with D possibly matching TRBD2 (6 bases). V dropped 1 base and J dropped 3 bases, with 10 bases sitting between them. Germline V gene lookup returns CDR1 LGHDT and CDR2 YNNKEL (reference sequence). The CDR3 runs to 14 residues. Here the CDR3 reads CASSQGEVVYEQYF. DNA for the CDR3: TGTGCCAGCAGCCAAGGGGAGGTCGTCTACGAGCAGTACTTC.

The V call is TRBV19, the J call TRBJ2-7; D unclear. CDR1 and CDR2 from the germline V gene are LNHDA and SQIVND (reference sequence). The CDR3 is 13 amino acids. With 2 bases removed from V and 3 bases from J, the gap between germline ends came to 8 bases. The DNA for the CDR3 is TGTGCCAGTAGTATATCTTCCGTCTACGAGCAGTACTTC. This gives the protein CASSISSVYEQYF. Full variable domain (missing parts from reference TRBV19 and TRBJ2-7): DGGITQSPKYLFRKEGQNVTLSCEQNLNHDAMYWYRQDPGQGLRLIYYSQIVNDFQKGDIAEGYSVSREKKESFPLTVTSAQKNPTAFYLCASSISSVYEQYFGPGTRLTVT.

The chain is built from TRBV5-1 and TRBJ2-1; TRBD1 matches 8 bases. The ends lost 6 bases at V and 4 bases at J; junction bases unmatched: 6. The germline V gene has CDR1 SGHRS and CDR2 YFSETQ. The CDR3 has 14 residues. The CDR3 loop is CASKPGGAYNEQFF. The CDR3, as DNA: TGCGCCAGCAAGCCAGGGGGCGCGTACAATGAGCAGTTCTTC.

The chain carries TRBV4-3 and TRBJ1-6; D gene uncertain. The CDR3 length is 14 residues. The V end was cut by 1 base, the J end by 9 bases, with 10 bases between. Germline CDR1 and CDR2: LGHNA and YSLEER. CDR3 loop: CASSQATTVSPLHF. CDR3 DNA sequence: TGCGCCAGCAGCCAAGCTACAACAGTTTCACCCCTCCACTTT.

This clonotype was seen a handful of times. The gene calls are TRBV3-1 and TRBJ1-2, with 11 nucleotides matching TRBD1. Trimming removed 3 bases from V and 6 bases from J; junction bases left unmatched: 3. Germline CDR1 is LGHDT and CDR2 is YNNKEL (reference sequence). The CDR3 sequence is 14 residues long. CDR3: CASSQGQGDDGYTF. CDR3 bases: TGTGCCAGCAGCCAGGGACAGGGGGATGATGGCTACACCTTC.

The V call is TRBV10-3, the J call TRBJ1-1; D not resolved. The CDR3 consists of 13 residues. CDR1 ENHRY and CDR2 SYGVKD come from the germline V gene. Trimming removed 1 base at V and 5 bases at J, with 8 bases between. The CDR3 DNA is TGTGCCATCAGTGAGTTTATGGGAACTGAAGCTTTCTTT. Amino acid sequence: CAISEFMGTEAFF.

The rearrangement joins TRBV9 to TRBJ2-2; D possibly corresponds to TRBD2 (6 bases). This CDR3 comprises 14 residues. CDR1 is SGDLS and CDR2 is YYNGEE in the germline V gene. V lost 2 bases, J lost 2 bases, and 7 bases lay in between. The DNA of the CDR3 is TGTGCCAGCAGCGTCGGACTAAACACCGGGGAGCTGTTTTTT. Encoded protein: CASSVGLNTGELFF.

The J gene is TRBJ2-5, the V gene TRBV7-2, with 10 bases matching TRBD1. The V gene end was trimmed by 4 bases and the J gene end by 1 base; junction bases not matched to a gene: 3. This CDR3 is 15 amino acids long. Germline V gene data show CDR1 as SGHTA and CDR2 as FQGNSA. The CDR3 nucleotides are TGTGCCAGCAGCTACGACAGGGGGCCCCAAGAGACCCAGTACTTC. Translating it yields CASSYDRGPQETQYF.

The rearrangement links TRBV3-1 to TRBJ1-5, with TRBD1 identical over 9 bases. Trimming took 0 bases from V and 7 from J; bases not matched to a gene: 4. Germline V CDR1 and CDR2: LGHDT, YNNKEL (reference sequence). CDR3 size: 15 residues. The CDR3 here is CASSQEGQGRQPQHF. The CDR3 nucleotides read TGTGCCAGCAGCCAAGAGGGACAGGGTCGGCAGCCCCAGCATTTT.

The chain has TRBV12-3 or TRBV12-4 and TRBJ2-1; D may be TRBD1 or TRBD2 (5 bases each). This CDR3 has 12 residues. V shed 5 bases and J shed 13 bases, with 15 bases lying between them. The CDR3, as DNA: TGTGCCAGCAGTCAGGGACGGTCCATTCAGTTCTTC. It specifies CASSQGRSIQFF.

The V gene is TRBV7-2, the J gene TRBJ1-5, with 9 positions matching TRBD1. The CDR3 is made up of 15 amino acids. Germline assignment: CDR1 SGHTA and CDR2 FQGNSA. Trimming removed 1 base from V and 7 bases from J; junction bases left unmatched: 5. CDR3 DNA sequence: TGTGCCAGCAGCTTAGTGGGGACAGGGTTACAGCCCCAGCATTTT. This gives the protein CASSLVGTGLQPQHF.